The 29 T cell receptor beta chains below were found in one sample sequenced in a study of blood T cell repertoires in COVID-19. Some clones are missing from TCRdb's copy, which holds only in-frame ones; the method was immunoSEQ multiplex PCR. The data contain over 130,000 clones, over 65% of them singletons. Input material: peripheral blood. The receptors shown here come from a man between 50 and 59 years old with acute or convalescent COVID-19.

This clone has just one count. The chain is built from TRBV18 and TRBJ1-5; no firm D call. V lost 4 bases and J 0 bases, leaving 16 bases between the germline ends. CDR3 length: 17 residues. Germline CDR1 reads KGHSH; CDR2 reads LQKENI. CDR3 sequence reads: CASSLLWTGDSNQPQHF. The CDR3 nucleotides are TGTGCCAGCTCACTACTCTGGACCGGGGATAGCAATCAGCCCCAGCATTTT.

V gene TRBV6-5 combines with J gene TRBJ1-1, with TRBD1 identical over 7 bases. CDR3 length equals 15 residues. From germline, CDR1 is MNHEY and CDR2 SVGAGI. V shed 6 bases, J shed 3 bases, and the junction held 10 bases outside the gene matches. The CDR3 here is CASRTQYRGDTEAFF. CDR3 bases: TGTGCCAGCAGAACTCAATACAGGGGCGACACTGAAGCTTTCTTT.

V gene TRBV18 combines with J gene TRBJ2-2, with D possibly being TRBD2 (7 bases). V lost 0 bases to trimming and J lost 5 bases, with 13 bases between them. CDR3 length: 16 amino acids. Looked up from germline, CDR1 is KGHSH and CDR2 is LQKENI. The DNA of the CDR3 is TGTGCCAGCTCACCACCTGCAGGGGAGGGGACCGGGGAGCTGTTTTTT. This sequence encodes CASSPPAGEGTGELFF.

The chain carries TRBV2 and TRBJ1-2; no firm D call. The V and J ends lost 7 bases and 2 bases respectively, with 5 bases between them. The CDR3 runs 11 residues. The germline CDR1 and CDR2 sequences are SNHLY and FYNNEI. The CDR3 is CASKENYGYTF. In DNA form, the CDR3 reads TGTGCCAGCAAGGAGAACTATGGCTACACCTTC.

V is TRBV5-1 and J is TRBJ1-1, with 9 bases matching TRBD1. After removal of 0 bases from V and 1 base from J, the junction contained 4 bases not matched to a gene. The CDR3 length is 16 residues. The germline gives CDR1 SGHRS, CDR2 YFSETQ. The CDR3 region has the DNA TGCGCCAGCAGCTTGGCCCCGACAGGGGGGAACACTGAAGCTTTCTTT. Its translation: CASSLAPTGGNTEAFF.

This clone was picked up many times. The rearrangement uses TRBV18 and TRBJ2-3; 9 nucleotides agree with TRBD1. Germline lookup yields CDR1 KGHSH and CDR2 LQKENI. V was pared by 3 bases and J by 1 base, with 8 bases of the junction left unmatched. The length of the CDR3 is 17 residues. The CDR3 nucleotides are TGTGCCAGCTCACCCCCGACAGGGGGGCGCCGCACAGATACGCAGTATTTT. Its translation: CASSPPTGGRRTDTQYF.

V and J are TRBV5-1 and TRBJ1-6, with TRBD1 matching over 10 bases. Germline CDR1 SGHRS, CDR2 YFSETQ. Losses at the gene ends were 2 bases for V and 10 bases for J; bases not matched to a gene: 6. CDR3 length: 15 residues. The DNA of the CDR3 is TGCGCCAGCAGCTTAGGGACAGGGGAGAGCTCACCCCTCCACTTT. As protein: CASSLGTGESSPLHF.

The chain has TRBV3-1 (or the pseudogene TRBV3-2) and TRBJ1-5, with D uncertain. Trimming shortened V by 6 bases and J by 6 bases, and 15 bases separated the two germline ends. This CDR3 region has 14 residues. Germline V gene sequence: CDR1 LGHDT, CDR2 YNNKEL (reference sequence). DNA of the CDR3: TGTGCCAGCAGTGAAAATCCCGGGATTCAGCCCCAGCATTTT. Protein: CASSENPGIQPQHF.

The rearrangement joins TRBV5-4 to TRBJ1-1, with D tentatively TRBD1 (5 bases). Trimming stripped 2 bases from V and 3 bases from J, with 8 bases between. CDR1 and CDR2 (germline): SGHNT, YYREEE (reference sequence). CDR3 length: 13 residues. In nucleotides, the CDR3 is TGTGCCAGCAGCTTCGACAGCCACACTGAAGCTTTCTTT. This codes for CASSFDSHTEAFF.

The J gene is TRBJ2-1, the V gene TRBV19; D possibly corresponds to TRBD2 (5 bases). The CDR3 runs to 13 residues. V shed 1 base and J shed 9 bases, with 10 bases lying between them. Germline V gives CDR1 LNHDA, CDR2 SQIVND (reference sequence). CDR3 amino acids: CASSIVTAGEQFF. The CDR3 DNA reads as TGTGCCAGTAGTATAGTTACGGCGGGTGAGCAGTTCTTC.

This chain links TRBV18 with TRBJ2-6; a weak D match, TRBD1 (6 bases). The germline CDR1 and CDR2 sequences are KGHSH and LQKENI. Between the trimmed V and J ends, which lost 6 bases and 0 bases, there was a span of 9 bases. The CDR3 is made up of 15 amino acids. DNA for the CDR3: TGTGCCAGCTCGCCGACAGGCTCTGGGGCCAACGTCCTGACTTTC. This sequence encodes CASSPTGSGANVLTF.

The V call is TRBV19, the J call TRBJ1-3; no reliable D call. V was clipped by 6 bases and J by 0 bases, with 6 bases between them. The CDR3 totals 13 residues. Per germline, CDR1 LNHDA and CDR2 SQIVND (reference sequence). CDR3 region: CASSPSSGNTIYF. CDR3 in DNA: TGTGCCAGTAGCCCGAGCTCTGGAAACACCATATATTTT.

The chain recombines TRBV15 with TRBJ2-5; 10 bases are a match to TRBD1. V was pared by 0 bases and J by 4 bases, with 5 bases of the junction left unmatched. The CDR3 runs to 16 residues. The germline gives CDR1 LNHNV, CDR2 YYDKDF (reference sequence). DNA of the CDR3: TGTGCCACCAGCAGAGATGTGACAGGGGGCGGAGAGACCCAGTACTTC. Translation: CATSRDVTGGGETQYF.

A few counts support this clone. The gene calls are TRBV5-5 and TRBJ1-2; TRBD1 matches at 11 bases. V was pared by 5 bases and J by 2 bases, with 2 bases of the junction left unmatched. Germline values: CDR1 SGHKS, CDR2 YYEKEE (reference sequence). CDR3 length: 14 residues. DNA for the CDR3: TGTGCCAGCAGAAGGACAGGGGGCAACTATGGCTACACCTTC. It is translated as CASRRTGGNYGYTF. The whole variable domain, remainder taken from reference TRBV5-5 and TRBJ1-2, is DAGVTQSPTHLIKTRGQQVTLRCSPISGHKSVSWYQQVLGQGPQFIFQYYEKEERGRGNFPDRFSARQFPNYSSELNVNALLLGDSALYLCASRRTGGNYGYTFGSGTRLTVV.

The chain links TRBV3-1 (or the pseudogene TRBV3-2) to TRBJ1-4; TRBD1 is a possible D gene (6 bases). V was clipped by 5 bases and J by 5 bases, with 15 bases between them. CDR3 length: 15 amino acids. Per germline, CDR1 LGHDT and CDR2 YNNKEL (reference sequence). CDR3 amino acids: CASSSRQALNEKLFF. CDR3 bases: TGTGCCAGCAGCTCAAGACAGGCACTGAATGAAAAACTGTTTTTT.

V and J are TRBV7-9 and TRBJ1-6, with a weak D call TRBD1 (5 bases). Germline loops: CDR1 SEHNR, CDR2 FQNEAQ (reference sequence). V was pared by 5 bases and J by 11 bases, with 22 bases between. This CDR3 has 16 residues. This chain's CDR3 is CASSRARGQGETPLHF. CDR3 nucleotide sequence: TGTGCCAGCAGCCGGGCGCGGGGTCAGGGAGAGACACCCCTCCACTTT.

The chain links TRBV14 to TRBJ1-1, with D possibly matching TRBD1 (5 bases). Germline loops: CDR1 SGHDN, CDR2 FVKESK. The CDR3 extends over 14 amino acids. V shed 0 bases and J shed 8 bases, with 13 bases lying between them. The CDR3 DNA reads TGTGCCAGCAGCCAAGAGGCCTGGGGGAGGGAAGCTTTCTTT. Its translation is CASSQEAWGREAFF.

This clone was seen only a few times. The V call is TRBV29-1, the J call TRBJ1-5; D remains unclear. V shed 6 bases and J shed 7 bases, with 16 bases lying between them. The CDR3 is made up of 13 amino acids. The V gene's germline CDR1 is SQVTM and CDR2 ANQGSEA. This CDR3 is CSVLGIGGQPQHF. In DNA form, the CDR3 reads TGCAGCGTGCTAGGGATCGGCGGGCAGCCCCAGCATTTT. The whole variable domain, remainder taken from reference TRBV29-1 and TRBJ1-5, is SAVISQKPSRDICQRGTSLTIQCQVDSQVTMMFWYRQQPGQSLTLIATANQGSEATYESGFVIDKFPISRPNLTFSTLTVSNMSPEDSSIYLCSVLGIGGQPQHFGDGTRLSIL.

This rearrangement joins TRBV6-2 or TRBV6-3 to TRBJ1-1; D possibly corresponds to TRBD1 (6 bases). Germline-derived CDR1 and CDR2 are MNHEY and SVGEGT. CDR3 length: 13 amino acids. Deletions cut 0 bases from V and 6 bases from J, with 8 bases between. CDR3 region: CASSYSQGSEAFF. As DNA, the CDR3 is TGTGCCAGCAGTTACTCCCAGGGGTCTGAAGCTTTCTTT.

This rearrangement joins TRBV11-2 to TRBJ2-2; 10 nucleotides agree with TRBD1. CDR3 length: 15 amino acids. Germline V gene data show CDR1 as SGHAT and CDR2 as FQNNGV. V dropped 6 bases and J dropped 3; count of bases not matched to a gene: 4. The CDR3 coding sequence is TGTGCCAGCAGTCGGGACAGGGGAGACACCGGGGAGCTGTTTTTT. Translation gives CASSRDRGDTGELFF.

The chain couples TRBV30 to TRBJ2-1; 11 bases line up with TRBD1. Germline V gene lookup returns CDR1 GTSNPN and CDR2 SVGIG (reference sequence). The V segment lost 5 bases and the J segment 7 bases; nucleotides outside the gene matches: 13. The CDR3 is 16 residues long. CDR3 sequence reads: CAWARDRGNWRNEQFF. For the CDR3, the DNA is TGTGCCTGGGCCCGGGACAGGGGGAATTGGAGGAATGAGCAGTTCTTC.

The J gene is TRBJ2-2, the V gene TRBV2; 8 bases are shared with TRBD2. J gave up 6 bases and V 4 bases, and 4 bases lay outside the gene matches. The germline V gene encodes CDR1 SNHLY and CDR2 FYNNEI. This CDR3 is 14 amino acids long. Here the CDR3 reads CASSAGLDPGELFF. DNA for the CDR3: TGTGCCAGCAGTGCGGGACTAGACCCCGGGGAGCTGTTTTTT.

This clone was recorded only once. The chain links TRBV24-1 to TRBJ2-1; 9 bases are shared with TRBD2. V shed 3 bases, J shed 7 bases, and the junction held 6 bases outside the gene matches. The CDR3 has 15 residues. Germline assignment: CDR1 KGHDR and CDR2 SFDVKD. This CDR3 is CATSDPGTSRNEQFF. CDR3 nucleotide sequence: TGTGCCACCAGTGATCCCGGGACTAGCCGGAATGAGCAGTTCTTC.

CDR3 bases: TGTGCCAGCAGTTTACCCCGGGACAGGGTTCAGTACTTC. Its translation: CASSLPRDRVQYF. This sequence joins TRBV28 and TRBJ2-4, with 9 bases matching TRBD1. Looked up from germline, CDR1 is MDHEN and CDR2 is SYDVKM. The CDR3 has 13 amino acids. The V and J ends lost 2 bases and 11 bases, in that order; junction bases with no gene match: 4. Combining the CDR3 with reference TRBV28 and TRBJ2-4 gives the whole variable domain DVKVTQSSRYLVKRTGEKVFLECVQDMDHENMFWYRQDPGLGLRLIYFSYDVKMKEKGDIPEGYSVSREKKERFSLILESASTNQTSMYLCASSLPRDRVQYFGAGTRLSVL.

Points on this clone: Other DNA variants within this sample encode the same CDR3. This chain links TRBV9 with TRBJ1-1; D not certain. The V end was cut by 1 base, the J end by 1 base, with 5 bases between. The CDR3 length is 13 residues. CDR1 is SGDLS, CDR2 YYNGEE, per germline. This chain's CDR3 is CASSVRGNTEAFF. The DNA for the CDR3 is TGTGCCAGCAGCGTACGCGGGAACACTGAAGCTTTCTTT.

The chain recombines TRBV3-1 (or the pseudogene TRBV3-2) with TRBJ1-1; D remains unclear. The CDR3 length is 14 residues. In germline, CDR1 is LGHDT, CDR2 YNNKEL (reference sequence). The V end was cut by 0 bases, the J end by 5 bases, with 10 bases between. The DNA of the CDR3 is TGTGCCAGCAGCCAAGAGGGCAGTTTGACTGAAGCTTTCTTT. Protein: CASSQEGSLTEAFF.

This clone was observed a few times. V is TRBV6-6 and J is TRBJ1-2; D perhaps matches TRBD1 (5 bases). V lost 6 bases, J lost 2 bases, and 13 bases lay in between. CDR3 length equals 14 residues. Looked up from germline, CDR1 is MNHNY and CDR2 is SVGAGI (reference sequence). The chain's CDR3 is CASRRDRINYGYTF. CDR3 in DNA: TGTGCCAGCAGGCGCGACAGAATAAACTATGGCTACACCTTC.

The CDR3: CALQGYTGELFF. CDR3 bases: TGTGCCCTACAGGGATATACCGGGGAGCTGTTTTTT. The chain uses TRBV30 and TRBJ2-2; TRBD1 might be the D (6 bases). CDR3 length: 12 amino acids. CDR1 is GTSNPN and CDR2 is SVGIG in the germline V gene (reference sequence). V was pared by 8 bases and J by 5 bases, with 12 bases between.

This chain connects TRBV7-7 to TRBJ2-3; D uncertain. Germline assignment: CDR1 SSHAT and CDR2 FNYEAQ (reference sequence). The V end lost 3 bases, the J end lost 14 bases, and 3 bases lay between the germline ends. CDR3 length: 8 amino acids. CDR3 in DNA: TGTGCCAGCAGCTTCTGGTATTTT. Protein: CASSFWYF.